These 3 T cell receptor beta chains originate from one sample sequenced in a study of shared clonotypes between healthy human individuals. Sequenced by immunoSEQ multiplex PCR; TCRdb stores in-frame clones only, minus some. Here the sample spans some 2,000,000 clones, 90% to 95% being singletons. The specimen was naive CD4+ T cells sorted from blood. Subset reported: CD45RA+ positively selected. These receptors were taken from a young man in good health.

The gene calls are TRBV6-5 and TRBJ1-2; no clear D gene. Germline V gene sequence: CDR1 MNHEY, CDR2 SVGAGI. V shed 6 bases and J shed 7 bases, with 15 bases lying between them. The CDR3 totals 13 residues. The CDR3 sequence: CASSPDGARGYTF. The CDR3 DNA reads as TGTGCCAGCAGCCCGGACGGAGCTCGTGGCTACACCTTC.

This clone was counted at least ten times. The chain is built from TRBV5-1 and TRBJ2-7; perhaps D is TRBD1 or TRBD2 (5 bases each). V was pared by 0 bases and J by 5 bases, with 15 bases between. There are 15 residues in the CDR3. Germline V lookup: CDR1 SGHRS, CDR2 YFSETQ. This CDR3 is CASSLEGRESNEQYF. CDR3 nucleotides: TGCGCCAGCAGCTTGGAGGGCAGGGAGAGTAACGAGCAGTACTTC.

The chain employs TRBV5-6 and TRBJ2-1, with 9 bases aligning to TRBD2. The CDR3 loop spans 14 amino acids. Germline V CDR1 and CDR2: SGHDT, YYEEEE. The ends lost 3 bases at V and 8 bases at J; junction bases unmatched: 6. The CDR3 spells CASSSGLAVDEQFF. The DNA of the CDR3 is TGTGCCAGCAGCTCGGGACTAGCCGTAGATGAGCAGTTCTTC.